The present T cell receptor beta chain was sequenced within a study of early T cells in non-severe SARS-CoV-2 infection (dated by TCRdb to about 2021). Study-level background: TCR sequencing used bulk RNA from unsorted whole blood, so alpha and beta chains could not be paired.

Library preparation employed 5' RACE. TCRdb names NextSeq 500 as the instrument used. In the TCR library protocol, unique molecular identifiers were attached to individual cDNA molecules to correct for PCR bias and sequencing error. TCR alpha and beta chains were both sequenced, and the abundances of alpha and beta sequences in each sample were closely correlated with each other. The original methods were these. Decombinator V4 was used to annotate the V gene, J gene and CDR3 of the TCR sequences. TCRs were defined as expanded if a significant change between any two time points was detected under a Poisson model with p below 0.0001. Abundances of TCRs were expressed as counts per million after normalisation to the total number of TCRs sequenced in each sample. MAIT TCRs were defined by TRAV1-2 paired with TRAJ12, TRAJ20 or TRAJ33, and iNKT TCRs by TRAV10 paired with TRAJ18. VDJdb, accessed on 1 November 2021, was searched for TCRs annotated for CMV, EBV and SARS-CoV-2, and TCRs annotated for more than one antigen were excluded. TCRdb trimmed public reads at Q25 via fastp, called clones via MiXCR and kept in-frame beta chains. Every distinct CDR3 protein forms one entry, paired with its most common genes and DNA. TCRdb, not the original authors, processed these V and J calls. The table for this sample lists nearly 45,000 distinct CDR3 sequences; 11% of them were counted only once. The ten largest clones take up about a tenth of the sample.

General study outcomes and caveats: Matching against VDJdb was skewed toward anti-spike CD8 responses, likely underestimated virus-specific expansions, and missed private and CD4 specificities.

This clonotype was observed a handful of times. This clone's antigen is unknown. Base qualities are not provided; no much larger clone lies one nucleotide away. CDR1 and CDR2, per the germline V gene, are KGHSH and LQKENI. Between the V and J ends, shortened by 5 bases and 2 bases respectively, the junction contains 16 bases. The CDR3 has 15 amino acids, counting the end cysteine and phenylalanine. Solely the CDR3 DNA is kept, with 45 bases framed from the first base. Set within a cohort of healthcare workers in London, UK, this nested case-control study involved weekly PCR testing of nasopharyngeal swabs along with blood sampling. Healthcare workers were recruited between 23 and 31 March 2020, during the week of the UK lockdown, and were followed weekly for up to roughly 15 weeks.

The chain links TRBV18 with TRBJ2-7; a weak D assignment points to TRBD2 (5 bases agree). Sequences were obtained from whole blood. This clonotype was sampled from an adult who was a healthcare worker with PCR-confirmed SARS-CoV-2 infection or an uninfected control (not recorded which). In nucleotide form, the sequence is TGTGCCAGCTCAGAGAGAGAGGGTAGAACCTACGAGCAGTACTTC. This translates into CASSEREGRTYEQYF. Here the CDR3 is joined to the reference TRBV18 and TRBJ2-7 genes, and the full variable domain is: NAGVMQNPRHLVRRRGQEARLRCSPMKGHSHVYWYRQLPEEGLKFMVYLQKENIIDESGMPKERFSAEFPKEGPSILRIQQVVRGDSAAYFCASSEREGRTYEQYFGPGTRLTVT.